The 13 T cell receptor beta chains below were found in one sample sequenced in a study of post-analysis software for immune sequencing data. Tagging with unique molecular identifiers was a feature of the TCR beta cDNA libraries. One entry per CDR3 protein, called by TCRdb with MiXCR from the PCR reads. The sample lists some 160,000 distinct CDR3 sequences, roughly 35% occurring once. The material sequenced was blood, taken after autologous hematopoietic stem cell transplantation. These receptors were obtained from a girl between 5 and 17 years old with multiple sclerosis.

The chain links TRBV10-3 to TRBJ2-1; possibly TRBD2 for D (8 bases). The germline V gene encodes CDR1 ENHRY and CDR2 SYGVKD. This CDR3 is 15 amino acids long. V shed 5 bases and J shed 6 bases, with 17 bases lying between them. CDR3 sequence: CAISREGGGRNEQFF. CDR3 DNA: TGTGCCATCAGTCGGGAGGGAGGGGGCCGCAATGAGCAGTTCTTC.

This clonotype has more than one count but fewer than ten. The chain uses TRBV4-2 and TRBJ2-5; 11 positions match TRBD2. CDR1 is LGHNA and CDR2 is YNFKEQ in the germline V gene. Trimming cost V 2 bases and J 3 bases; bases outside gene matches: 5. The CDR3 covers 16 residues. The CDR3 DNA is TGTGCCAGCAGCCAAAAAGGGACTAGCGGCGAAGAGACCCAGTACTTC. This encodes CASSQKGTSGEETQYF.

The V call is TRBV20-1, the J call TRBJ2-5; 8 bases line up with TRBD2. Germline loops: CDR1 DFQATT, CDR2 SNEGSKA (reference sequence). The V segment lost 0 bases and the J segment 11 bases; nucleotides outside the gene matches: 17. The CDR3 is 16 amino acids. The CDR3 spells CSARDRDSGKRSEQYF. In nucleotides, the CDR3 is TGCAGTGCTAGAGATAGGGATAGCGGGAAAAGAAGTGAGCAGTACTTC.

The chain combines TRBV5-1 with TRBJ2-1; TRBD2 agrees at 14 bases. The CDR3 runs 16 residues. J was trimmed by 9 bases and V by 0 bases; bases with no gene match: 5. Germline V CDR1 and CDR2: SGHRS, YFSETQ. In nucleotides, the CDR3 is TGCGCCAGCAGCTTGGGGGTGGGACTAGCGGGAGTTGAGCAGTTCTTC. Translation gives CASSLGVGLAGVEQFF.

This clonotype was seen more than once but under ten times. The CDR3 reads CSARLQGREQFF. DNA of the CDR3: TGCAGTGCTAGACTACAGGGTAGAGAGCAGTTCTTC. V and J are TRBV20-1 and TRBJ2-1; D is possibly TRBD1 (6 bases). The CDR3 loop spans 12 amino acids. Per germline, CDR1 DFQATT and CDR2 SNEGSKA (reference sequence). The V end was cut by 2 bases, the J end by 10 bases, with 12 bases between.

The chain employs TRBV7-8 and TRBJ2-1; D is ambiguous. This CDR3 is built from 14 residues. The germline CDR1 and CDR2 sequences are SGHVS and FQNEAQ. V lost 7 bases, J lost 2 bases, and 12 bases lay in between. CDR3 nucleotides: TGTGCCAGCATACCGCACGAGGCCTACAATGAGCAGTTCTTC. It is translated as CASIPHEAYNEQFF.

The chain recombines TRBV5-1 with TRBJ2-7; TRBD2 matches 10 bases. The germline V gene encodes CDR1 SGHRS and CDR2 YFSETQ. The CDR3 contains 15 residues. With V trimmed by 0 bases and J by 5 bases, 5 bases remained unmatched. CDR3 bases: TGCGCCAGCAGCTTGGCGCTAGCGGGAGTGAACGAGCAGTACTTC. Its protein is CASSLALAGVNEQYF.

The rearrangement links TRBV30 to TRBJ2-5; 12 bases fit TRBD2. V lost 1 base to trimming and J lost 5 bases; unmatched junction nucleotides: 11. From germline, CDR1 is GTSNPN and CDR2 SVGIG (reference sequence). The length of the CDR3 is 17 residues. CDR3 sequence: CAWSGLAGVTGSETQYF. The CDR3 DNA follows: TGTGCCTGGAGTGGACTAGCGGGAGTGACCGGGAGCGAGACCCAGTACTTC. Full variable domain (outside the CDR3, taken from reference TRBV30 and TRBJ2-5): SQTIHQWPATLVQPVGSPLSLECTVEGTSNPNLYWYRQAAGRGLQLLFYSVGIGQISSEVPQNLSASRPQDRQFILSSKKLLLSDSGFYLCAWSGLAGVTGSETQYFGPGTRLLVL.

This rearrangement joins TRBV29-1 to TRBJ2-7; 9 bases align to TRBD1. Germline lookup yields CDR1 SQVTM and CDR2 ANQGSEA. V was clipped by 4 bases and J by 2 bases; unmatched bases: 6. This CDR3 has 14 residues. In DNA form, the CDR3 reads TGCAGCGTTGCCGGACAGGGGATTACCTACGAGCAGTACTTC. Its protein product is CSVAGQGITYEQYF.

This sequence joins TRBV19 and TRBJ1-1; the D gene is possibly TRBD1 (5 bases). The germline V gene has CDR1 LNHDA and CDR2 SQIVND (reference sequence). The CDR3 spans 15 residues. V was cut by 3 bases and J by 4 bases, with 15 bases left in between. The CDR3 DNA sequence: TGTGCCAGTAGTATGTTTCGGGACCTGGGCACTGAAGCTTTCTTT. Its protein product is CASSMFRDLGTEAFF. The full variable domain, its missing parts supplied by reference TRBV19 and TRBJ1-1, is DGGITQSPKYLFRKEGQNVTLSCEQNLNHDAMYWYRQDPGQGLRLIYYSQIVNDFQKGDIAEGYSVSREKKESFPLTVTSAQKNPTAFYLCASSMFRDLGTEAFFGQGTRLTVV.

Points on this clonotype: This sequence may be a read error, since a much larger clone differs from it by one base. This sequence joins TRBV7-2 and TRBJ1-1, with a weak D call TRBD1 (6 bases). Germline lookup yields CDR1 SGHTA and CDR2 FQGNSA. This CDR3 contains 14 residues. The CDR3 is CVSSFKGGNTEAFF. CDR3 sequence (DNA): TGTGTCAGCAGCTTTAAGGGGGGAAACACTGAAGCTTTCTTT.

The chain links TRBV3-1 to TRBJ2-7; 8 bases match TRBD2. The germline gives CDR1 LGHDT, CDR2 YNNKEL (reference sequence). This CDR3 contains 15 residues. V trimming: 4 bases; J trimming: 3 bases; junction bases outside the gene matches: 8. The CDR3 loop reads CASSPGTSPHYEQYF. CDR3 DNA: TGTGCCAGCAGCCCAGGGACTAGTCCTCACTACGAGCAGTACTTC.

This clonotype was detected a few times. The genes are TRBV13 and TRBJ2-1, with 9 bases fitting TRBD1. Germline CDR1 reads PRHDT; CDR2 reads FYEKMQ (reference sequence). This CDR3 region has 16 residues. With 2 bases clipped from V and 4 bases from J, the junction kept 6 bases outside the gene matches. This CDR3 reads CASSLSGTGSYNEQFF. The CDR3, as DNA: TGTGCCAGCAGCTTATCGGGGACAGGGTCATACAATGAGCAGTTCTTC. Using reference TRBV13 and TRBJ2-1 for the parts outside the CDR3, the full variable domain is AAGVIQSPRHLIKEKRETATLKCYPIPRHDTVYWYQQGPGQDPQFLISFYEKMQSDKGSIPDRFSAQQFSDYHSELNMSSLELGDSALYFCASSLSGTGSYNEQFFGPGTRLTVL.